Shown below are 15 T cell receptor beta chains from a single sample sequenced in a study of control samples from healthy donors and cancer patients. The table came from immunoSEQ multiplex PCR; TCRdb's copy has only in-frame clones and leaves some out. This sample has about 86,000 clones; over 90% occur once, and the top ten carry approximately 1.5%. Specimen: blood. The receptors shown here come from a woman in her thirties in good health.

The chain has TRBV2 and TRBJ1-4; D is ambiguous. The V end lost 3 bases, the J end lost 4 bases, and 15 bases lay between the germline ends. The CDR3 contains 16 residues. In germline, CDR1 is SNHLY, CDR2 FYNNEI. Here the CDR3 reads CASSEVVSGNNEKLFF. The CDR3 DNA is TGTGCCAGCAGTGAGGTAGTATCTGGGAATAATGAAAAACTGTTTTTT.

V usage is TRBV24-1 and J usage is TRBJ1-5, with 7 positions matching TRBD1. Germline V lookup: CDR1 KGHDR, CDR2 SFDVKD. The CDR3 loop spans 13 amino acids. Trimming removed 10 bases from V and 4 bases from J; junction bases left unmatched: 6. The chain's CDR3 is CATRDRDNQPQHF. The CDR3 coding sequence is TGTGCCACTCGGGACAGAGATAATCAGCCCCAGCATTTT.

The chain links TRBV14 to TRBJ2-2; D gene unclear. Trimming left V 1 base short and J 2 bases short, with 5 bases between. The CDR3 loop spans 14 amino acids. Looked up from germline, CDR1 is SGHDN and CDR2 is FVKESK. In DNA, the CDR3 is TGTGCCAGCAGCCAAGTCCGTAACACCGGGGAGCTGTTTTTT. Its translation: CASSQVRNTGELFF.

The CDR3 region is CASSGRFGTGGTGELFF. The CDR3 coding sequence is TGTGCCAGCAGTGGGAGATTTGGGACAGGGGGTACCGGGGAGCTGTTTTTT. The V and J genes are TRBV2 and TRBJ2-2, with 11 bases matching TRBD1. The CDR3 covers 17 residues. The germline V gene encodes CDR1 SNHLY and CDR2 FYNNEI. The junction had 9 bases not matched to a gene; V was cut back by 4 bases and J by 5 bases.

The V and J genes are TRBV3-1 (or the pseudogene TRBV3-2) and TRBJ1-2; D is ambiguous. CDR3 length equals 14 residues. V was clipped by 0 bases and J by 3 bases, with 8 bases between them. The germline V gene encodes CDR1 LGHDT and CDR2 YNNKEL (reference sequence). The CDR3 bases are TGTGCCAGCAGCCAAGATATGGTTTACTATGGCTACACCTTC. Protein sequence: CASSQDMVYYGYTF.

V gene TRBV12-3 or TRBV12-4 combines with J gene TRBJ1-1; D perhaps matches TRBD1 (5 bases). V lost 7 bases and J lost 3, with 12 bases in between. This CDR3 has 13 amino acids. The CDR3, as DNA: TGTGCCAGCACCCTGCTAGGGGACACTGAAGCTTTCTTT. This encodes CASTLLGDTEAFF.

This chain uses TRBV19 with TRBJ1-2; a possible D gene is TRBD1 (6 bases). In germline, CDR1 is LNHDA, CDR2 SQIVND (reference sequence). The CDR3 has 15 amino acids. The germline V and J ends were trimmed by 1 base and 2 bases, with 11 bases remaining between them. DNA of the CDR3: TGTGCCAGTAGTATAGTGGGGGCGGAAAACTATGGCTACACCTTC. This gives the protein CASSIVGAENYGYTF.

CDR3 nucleotides: TGTGCCAGCAGCCACGAAAGTCCTAGCGAACCCTACGAGCAGTACTTC. Protein product: CASSHESPSEPYEQYF. The chain is built from TRBV4-2 and TRBJ2-7, with a weak D call TRBD2 (6 bases). This CDR3 has 16 residues. Germline-derived CDR1 and CDR2 are LGHNA and YNFKEQ. The V and J ends lost 3 bases and 2 bases respectively, with 17 bases between them.

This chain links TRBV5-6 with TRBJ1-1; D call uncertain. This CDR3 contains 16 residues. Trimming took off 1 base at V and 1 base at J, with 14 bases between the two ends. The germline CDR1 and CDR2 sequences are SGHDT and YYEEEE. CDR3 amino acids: CASSLFDSSGNTEAFF. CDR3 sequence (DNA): TGTGCCAGCAGCTTGTTTGATTCATCAGGGAACACTGAAGCTTTCTTT.

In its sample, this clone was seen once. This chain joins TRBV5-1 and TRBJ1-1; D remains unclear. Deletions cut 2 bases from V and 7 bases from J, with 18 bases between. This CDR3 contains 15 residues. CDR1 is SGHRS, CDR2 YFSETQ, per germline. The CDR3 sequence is CASSFVGGRAGEAFF. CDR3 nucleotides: TGCGCCAGCAGCTTTGTGGGAGGAAGGGCAGGTGAAGCTTTCTTT.

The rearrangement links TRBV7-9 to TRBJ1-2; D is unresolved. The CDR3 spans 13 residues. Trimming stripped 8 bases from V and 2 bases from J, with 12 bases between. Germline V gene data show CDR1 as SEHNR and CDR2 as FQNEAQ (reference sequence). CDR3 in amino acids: CASRREENYGYTF. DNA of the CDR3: TGTGCCAGCCGTCGGGAGGAGAACTATGGCTACACCTTC.

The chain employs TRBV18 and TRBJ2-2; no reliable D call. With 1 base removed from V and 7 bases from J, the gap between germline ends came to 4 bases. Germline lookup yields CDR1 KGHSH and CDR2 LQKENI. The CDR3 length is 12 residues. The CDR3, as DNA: TGTGCCAGCTCACCACTGAACGGGGAGCTGTTTTTT. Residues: CASSPLNGELFF.

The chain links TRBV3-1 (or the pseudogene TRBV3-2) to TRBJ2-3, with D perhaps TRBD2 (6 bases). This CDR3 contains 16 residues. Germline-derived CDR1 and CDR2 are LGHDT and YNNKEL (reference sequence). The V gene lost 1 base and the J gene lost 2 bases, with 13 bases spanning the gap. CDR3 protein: CASSQGTSRDTDTQYF. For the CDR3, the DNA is TGTGCCAGCAGCCAAGGCACTAGCCGGGACACAGATACGCAGTATTTT.

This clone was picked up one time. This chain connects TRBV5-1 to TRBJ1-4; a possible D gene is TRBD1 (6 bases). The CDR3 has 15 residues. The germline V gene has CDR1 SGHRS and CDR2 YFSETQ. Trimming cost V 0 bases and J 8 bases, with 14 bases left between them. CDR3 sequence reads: CASSLGGTPLEKLFF. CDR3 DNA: TGCGCCAGCAGCTTGGGTGGGACACCTCTCGAAAAACTGTTTTTT.

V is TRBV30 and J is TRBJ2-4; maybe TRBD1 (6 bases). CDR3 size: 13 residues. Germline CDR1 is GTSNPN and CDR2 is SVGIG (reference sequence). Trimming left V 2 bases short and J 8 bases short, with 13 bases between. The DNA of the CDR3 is TGTGCCTGGAGTTCTGGGGGCGCTTACATTCAGTACTTC. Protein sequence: CAWSSGGAYIQYF. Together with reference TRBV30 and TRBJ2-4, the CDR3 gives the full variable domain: SQTIHQWPATLVQPVGSPLSLECTVEGTSNPNLYWYRQAAGRGLQLLFYSVGIGQISSEVPQNLSASRPQDRQFILSSKKLLLSDSGFYLCAWSSGGAYIQYFGAGTRLSVL.